The entry below gives a single TCR beta chain sequence along with its context. What it recognizes is unknown. These data originate in a study of T cell responses to AZD1222 COVID-19 vaccine. Across the whole study: Samples with a second dose at about 4 or about 12 weeks were pooled together.

The CDR3 totals 14 residues. Germline values: CDR1 KGHSH, CDR2 LQKENI. Germline trimming cut 3 bases from V and 7 bases from J; bases unmatched to any gene: 0. The repertoire was sequenced with immunoSEQ multiplex PCR; TCRdb's copy has only in-frame clones and lacks some. The data show about 120,000 clones, 75% to 90% seen once. Study-wide results and caveats: Spike-specific TCR repertoires showed rising breadth and depth after two AZD1222 doses. AZD1222 recipients seropositive at baseline numbered only six.

This TCR came from an adult in good health. Source: peripheral blood, taken on day 0 of AZD1222 vaccination. This chain uses TRBV18 with TRBJ2-1; 13 nucleotides agree with TRBD2. Written as DNA, the CDR3 is TGTGCCAGCTCACCGACTAGCGGGAGGAATGAGCAGTTCTTC. Its protein product is CASSPTSGRNEQFF. Full variable domain (rest looked up from reference TRBV18 and TRBJ2-1): NAGVMQNPRHLVRRRGQEARLRCSPMKGHSHVYWYRQLPEEGLKFMVYLQKENIIDESGMPKERFSAEFPKEGPSILRIQQVVRGDSAAYFCASSPTSGRNEQFFGPGTRLTVL.